This is a list of T cell receptor beta chains from one sample in a study of T cells in Graves' hyperthyroidism and ophthalmopathy. TCRdb re-analysed the multiplex PCR reads in MiXCR, keeping a single row per CDR3 protein. The sample shows about 710,000 distinct CDR3 sequences, roughly 15% of them seen only once. Sequenced sample: blood. These receptors came from a man younger than 30 with Graves' hyperthyroidism. Both conserved end residues are part of each CDR3. D genes are given only for firm matches. Clone sizes are given selectively: once, few, many, or a class where the clone is expanded.

D,V,J,size,DNA,CDR3
-,TRBV7-9,TRBJ2-2,many,TGTGCCAGCAGCTTTATTGCGGGGAACACCGGGGAGCTGTTTTTT,CASSFIAGNTGELFF
-,TRBV18,TRBJ2-7,many,TGTGCCAGCTCACTGCGACAGGTGGACGACGAGCAGTACTTC,CASSLRQVDDEQYF
-,TRBV5-1,TRBJ2-2,many,TGCGCCAGCAGCTTGGCGGTGAGGCCTAACACCGGGGAGCTGTTTTTT,CASSLAVRPNTGELFF
TRBD1,TRBV6-1,TRBJ2-7,-,TGTGCCAGCAGTGACTCAGGGGGCTCCTACGAGCAGTACTTC,CASSDSGGSYEQYF
TRBD2,TRBV11-3,TRBJ2-5,few,TGTGCCAGCAGCTTAGATCCTAGCGGGGAGACCCAGTACTTC,CASSLDPSGETQYF
-,TRBV20-1,TRBJ1-5,-,TGCAGTGCTGACCCCCCAATCAGCAATCAGCCCCAGCATTTT,CSADPPISNQPQHF
TRBD2,TRBV28,TRBJ2-7,many,TGTGCCAGCAGCGGGACTAGCGGGGACGAGCAGTACTTC,CASSGTSGDEQYF
-,TRBV11-1,TRBJ2-7,few,TGTGCCAGCAGCCCCCAGGGCGGGACCACCTACGAGCAGTACTTC,CASSPQGGTTYEQYF
-,TRBV28,TRBJ2-7,-,TGTGCCAGCCAGCGGGACAGTTTTTACGAGCAGTACTTC,CASQRDSFYEQYF
TRBD2,TRBV6-5,TRBJ2-1,few,TGTGCCAGCAGTTACTGGGGACTAGCGGGAGGGACGGGCCCCTACAATGAGCAGTTCTTC,CASSYWGLAGGTGPYNEQFF
-,TRBV9,TRBJ2-3,-,TGTGCCAGCAGCCTAGGAGGGGGGGCTTGGGATACGCAGTATTTT,CASSLGGGAWDTQYF